The entry below describes one T cell receptor (beta chain). The sample holds many counts of this clonotype. Its cognate antigen has yet to be identified. Per-nucleotide qualities are absent, and no much larger clonotype sits a single base away. This record comes from a study of T-cell reconstitution after alpha-beta-depleted transplantation in children (dated by TCRdb to about 2016). For the study in its entirety: The study quantitatively tracked T-cell immune reconstitution after TCRalphabeta/CD19-depleted allogeneic hematopoietic cell transplantation in children using TCR repertoire profiling.

The V end loses 2 bases and the J end loses 1 base, and a stretch of 8 bases separates them. Measured from the cysteine to the phenylalanine, the CDR3 is 14 residues long. Here the CDR3 DNA is all that survives: 42 bases in frame from base 1. Library preparation used PCR. This sample was sequenced with an Illumina HiSeq 2500. Molecular barcoding was employed in the preparation of TCR libraries, with unique molecular identifiers being used to normalize TCRbeta repertoire quantification. TCRdb trimmed the raw reads at Q25, called clones with MiXCR and kept productive beta chains. Each CDR3 protein appears once, grouped with its most common genes and DNA. Present in this sample are 200,000 to 250,000 distinct CDR3 sequences, roughly 10% of which were seen just once. Of the sample, approximately 5.9% is held by the ten largest clones.

The specimen was PBMCs from the stem cell graft donor, collected from the stem cell graft. This receptor chain uses TRBV12-3 or TRBV12-4 and TRBJ1-1; a confident D gene designation cannot be given. This receptor was identified in a human donor who donated a stem cell graft to a child with acute lymphoblastic leukemia. The nucleotide sequence reads as follows: TGTGCCAGCAGTTTAAGTGCGGGGAACACTGAAGCTTTCTTT. Translated, this gives CASSLSAGNTEAFF.